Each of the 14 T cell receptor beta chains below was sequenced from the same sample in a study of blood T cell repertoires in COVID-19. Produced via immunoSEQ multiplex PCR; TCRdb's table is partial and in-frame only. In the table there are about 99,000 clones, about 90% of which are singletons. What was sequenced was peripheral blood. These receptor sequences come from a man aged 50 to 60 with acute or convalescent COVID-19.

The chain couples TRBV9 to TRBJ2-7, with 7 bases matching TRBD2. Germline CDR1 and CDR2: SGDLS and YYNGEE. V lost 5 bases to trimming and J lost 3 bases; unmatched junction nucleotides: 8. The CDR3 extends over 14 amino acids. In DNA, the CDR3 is TGTGCCAGCAGTCCAAGCGGGATGGTCTACGAGCAGTACTTC. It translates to CASSPSGMVYEQYF.

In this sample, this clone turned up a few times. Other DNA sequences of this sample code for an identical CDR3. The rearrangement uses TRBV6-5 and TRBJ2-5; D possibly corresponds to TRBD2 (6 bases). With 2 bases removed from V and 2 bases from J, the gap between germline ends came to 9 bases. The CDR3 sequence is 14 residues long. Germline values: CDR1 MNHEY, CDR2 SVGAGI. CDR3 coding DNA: TGTGCCAGCAGTTACAGCGGGCCTCAAGAGACCCAGTACTTC. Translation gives CASSYSGPQETQYF.

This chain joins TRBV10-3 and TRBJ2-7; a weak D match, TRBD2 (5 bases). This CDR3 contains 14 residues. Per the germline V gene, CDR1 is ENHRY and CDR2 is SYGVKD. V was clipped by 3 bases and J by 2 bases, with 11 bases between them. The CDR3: CAISETGITYEQYF. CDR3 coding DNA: TGTGCCATCAGTGAAACCGGGATCACCTACGAGCAGTACTTC.

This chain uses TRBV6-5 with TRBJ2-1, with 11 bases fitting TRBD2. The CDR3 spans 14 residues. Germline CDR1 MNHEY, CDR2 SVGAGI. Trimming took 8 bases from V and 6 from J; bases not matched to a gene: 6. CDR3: CASHLLAGVNEQFF. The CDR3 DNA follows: TGTGCCAGCCATCTACTAGCGGGAGTCAATGAGCAGTTCTTC.

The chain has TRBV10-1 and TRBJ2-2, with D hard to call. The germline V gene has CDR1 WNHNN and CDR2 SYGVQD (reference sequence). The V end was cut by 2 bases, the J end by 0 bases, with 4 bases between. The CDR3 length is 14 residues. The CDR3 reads CASSETANTGELFF. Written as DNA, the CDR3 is TGCGCCAGCAGTGAGACGGCGAACACCGGGGAGCTGTTTTTT.

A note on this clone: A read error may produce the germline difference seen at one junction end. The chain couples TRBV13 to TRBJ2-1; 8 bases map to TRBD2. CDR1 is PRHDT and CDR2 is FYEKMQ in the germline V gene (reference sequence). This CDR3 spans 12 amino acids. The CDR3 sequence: CSSGFTYNEQFF. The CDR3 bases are TGCTCTAGCGGGTTCACCTACAATGAGCAGTTCTTC. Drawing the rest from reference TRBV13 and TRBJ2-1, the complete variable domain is AAGVIQSPRHLIKEKRETATLKCYPIPRHDTVYWYQQGPGQDPQFLISFYEKMQSDKGSIPDRFSAQQFSDYHSELNMSSLELGDSALYFCSSGFTYNEQFFGPGTRLTVL.

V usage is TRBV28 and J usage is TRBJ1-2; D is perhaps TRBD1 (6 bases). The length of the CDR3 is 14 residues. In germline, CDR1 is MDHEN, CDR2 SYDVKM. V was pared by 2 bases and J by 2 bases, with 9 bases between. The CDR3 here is CASSLGDINYGYTF. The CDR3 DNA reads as TGTGCCAGCAGTTTAGGGGACATAAACTATGGCTACACCTTC.

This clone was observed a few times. In DNA form, the CDR3 reads TGTGCCAGCATAGGAGAACAGGCTAACACCGGGGAGCTGTTTTTT. Amino acid sequence: CASIGEQANTGELFF. This chain connects TRBV6-5 to TRBJ2-2, with a possible D match to TRBD1 (5 bases). Germline assignment: CDR1 MNHEY and CDR2 SVGAGI. The CDR3 extends over 15 amino acids. Trimming took off 7 bases at V and 2 bases at J, with 14 bases between the two ends.

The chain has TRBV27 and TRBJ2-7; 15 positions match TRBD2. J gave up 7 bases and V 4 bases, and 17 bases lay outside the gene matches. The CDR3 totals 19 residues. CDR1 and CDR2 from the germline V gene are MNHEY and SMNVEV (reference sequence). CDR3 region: CASSSKGLAGGPPGGEQYF. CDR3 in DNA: TGTGCCAGCAGTTCTAAAGGACTAGCGGGAGGGCCACCCGGGGGAGAGCAGTACTTC.

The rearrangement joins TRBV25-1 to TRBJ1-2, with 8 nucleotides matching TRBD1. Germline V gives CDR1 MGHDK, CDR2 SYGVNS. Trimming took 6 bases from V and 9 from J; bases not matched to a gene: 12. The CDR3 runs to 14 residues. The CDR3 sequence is CASSNSGQVFSYTF. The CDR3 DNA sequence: TGTGCCAGCAGCAACTCGGGACAGGTTTTCAGCTACACCTTC.

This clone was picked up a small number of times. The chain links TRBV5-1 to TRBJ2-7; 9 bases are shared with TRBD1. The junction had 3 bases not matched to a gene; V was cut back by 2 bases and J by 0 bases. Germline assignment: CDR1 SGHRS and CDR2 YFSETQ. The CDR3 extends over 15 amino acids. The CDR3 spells CASSLGTGTSYEQYF. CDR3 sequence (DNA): TGCGCCAGCAGCTTAGGGACAGGGACCTCCTACGAGCAGTACTTC. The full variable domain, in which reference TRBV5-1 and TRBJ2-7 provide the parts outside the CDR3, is KAGVTQTPRYLIKTRGQQVTLSCSPISGHRSVSWYQQTPGQGLQFLFEYFSETQRNKGNFPGRFSGRQFSNSRSEMNVSTLELGDSALYLCASSLGTGTSYEQYFGPGTRLTVT.

The CDR3 bases are TGTGCCAGCAGCCCTCAGGGCTCCAAAAACATTCAGTACTTC. Amino acid sequence: CASSPQGSKNIQYF. The chain carries TRBV5-6 and TRBJ2-4, with D perhaps matching TRBD1 (5 bases). The V gene's germline CDR1 is SGHDT and CDR2 YYEEEE. With 4 bases removed from V and 2 bases from J, the gap between germline ends came to 10 bases. This CDR3 comprises 14 residues.

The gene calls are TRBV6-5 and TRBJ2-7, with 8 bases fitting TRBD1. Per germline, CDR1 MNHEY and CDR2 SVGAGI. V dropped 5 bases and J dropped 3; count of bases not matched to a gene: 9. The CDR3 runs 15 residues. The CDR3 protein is CASSIRQGSYYEQYF. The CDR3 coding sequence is TGTGCCAGCAGTATTCGACAGGGGTCTTACTACGAGCAGTACTTC.

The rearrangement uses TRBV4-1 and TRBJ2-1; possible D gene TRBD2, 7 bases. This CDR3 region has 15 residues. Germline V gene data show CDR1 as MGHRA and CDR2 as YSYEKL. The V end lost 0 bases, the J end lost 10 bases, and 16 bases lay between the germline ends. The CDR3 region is CASSQDGQGGGEQFF. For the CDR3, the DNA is TGCGCCAGCAGCCAAGACGGGCAGGGCGGGGGCGAGCAGTTCTTC.